This T cell receptor beta chain emerged from a study of cytomegalovirus exposure and HLA in healthy donors. Overall study results and limits: CMV serostatus was the only immune exposure information that was available. TCR beta V- and J-gene trimming was later associated with a missense DCLRE1C variant.

Trimming removed 5 bases from V and 12 bases from J; junction bases left unmatched: 18. The CDR3 sequence is 17 residues long. The germline V gene encodes CDR1 SEHNR and CDR2 FQNEAQ (reference sequence). PCR amplification relied on 60 Vbeta primers (plus 13 Jbeta primers). The assay was immunoSEQ multiplex PCR, and TCRdb's table has in-frame clones only and misses some. Among roughly 260,000 clones, approximately 84% were seen once, and the ten largest hold 1.5% to 2.5%. Regarding this clone: The target antigen is unknown.

This TCR came from a woman between 35 and 50 years old in good health and CMV-seropositive. The chain joins TRBV7-9 to TRBJ2-1, with 11 bases matching TRBD2. The sequenced sample consisted of PBMCs. CDR3 region: CASSGALLAGGFGGQFF. The CDR3 bases are TGTGCCAGCAGCGGGGCCTTGCTAGCGGGAGGATTTGGTGGGCAGTTCTTC.